This T cell receptor (beta chain) comes out of a study of human T cells and chemical hapten exposure. Study in general: Chiefly female patients presented with alopecia areata, totalis or universalis. The study, taken as a whole, reports: Once DPC sensitization occurred, TCRs above 1 in 1000 frequency showed no change. Because all patients had alopecia, their immune responses might differ from healthy ones. Patch test scores rose with PT1 expanded TCR counts, a positive correlation.

Time point here: pre-sensitization, week 0. Treatment in this sample: therapeutic diphenylcyclopropenone sensitization with weekly scalp DPC. The junction had 4 bases not matched to a gene; V was cut back by 5 bases and J by 7 bases. CDR3 length equals 14 residues. A single record per CDR3 protein comes from TCRdb applying MiXCR to the RACE reads. The data contain tens of thousands of distinct CDR3 sequences, around 7% of them seen just once; the ten biggest clones take up 1.5% to 2%. This clonotype appeared many times. Its specificity is not known. The sample in question was whole blood, obtained in connection with sensitization to the hapten diphenylcyclopropenone (DPC). The sequence was collected from a woman between 25 and 40 years old with alopecia areata. Some clones in this sample may be carry-over from other donors' samples. The chain carries TRBV12-3 or TRBV12-4 and TRBJ2-1; 11 bases agree with TRBD2. CDR3 sequence: CASSPGLAVNEQFF. The CDR3 region has the DNA TGTGCCAGCAGTCCGGGACTAGCGGTAAATGAGCAGTTCTTC.